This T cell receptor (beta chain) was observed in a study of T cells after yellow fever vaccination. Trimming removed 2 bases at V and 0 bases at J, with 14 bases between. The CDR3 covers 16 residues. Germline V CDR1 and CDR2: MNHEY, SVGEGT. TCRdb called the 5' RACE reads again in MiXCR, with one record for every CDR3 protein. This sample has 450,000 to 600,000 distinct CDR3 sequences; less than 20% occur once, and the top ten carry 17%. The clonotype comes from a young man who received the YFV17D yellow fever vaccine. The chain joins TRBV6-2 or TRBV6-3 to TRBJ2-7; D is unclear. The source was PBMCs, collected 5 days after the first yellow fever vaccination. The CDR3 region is CASSYDPRVRSYEQYF. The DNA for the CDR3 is TGTGCCAGCAGTTACGATCCCCGGGTTCGCTCCTACGAGCAGTACTTC.